These 24 T cell receptor beta chains came from one sample sequenced in a study of cytomegalovirus exposure and HLA in healthy donors. The PCR made use of 60 Vbeta and 13 Jbeta primers. Produced via immunoSEQ multiplex PCR; TCRdb's table is partial and in-frame only. The sample holds about 210,000 clones, roughly 86% seen once. Sequencing was done on a sample of PBMCs. The receptors stem from a man between 40 and 49 years old in good health and CMV-seropositive.

V is TRBV7-9 and J is TRBJ1-2; D uncertain. V shed 2 bases and J shed 5 bases, with 3 bases lying between them. The CDR3 consists of 11 residues. Germline CDR1 and CDR2: SEHNR and FQNEAQ (reference sequence). The CDR3 reads CASSLLYGYTF. The CDR3 nucleotides are TGTGCCAGCAGCTTACTATATGGCTACACCTTC.

This clone was seen a single time. CDR3 nucleotides: TGTGCCAGCAGCCTAAAGGGACTAGCGGGGGGCGATGATACGCAGTATTTT. It yields the protein CASSLKGLAGGDDTQYF. The chain combines TRBV7-3 with TRBJ2-3; TRBD2 aligns across 15 bases. There are 17 residues in the CDR3. V was clipped by 5 bases and J by 6 bases; unmatched bases: 9. The germline gives CDR1 SGHTA, CDR2 FQGTGA.

This clone was seen a few times. The V call is TRBV28, the J call TRBJ2-1; D is ambiguous. CDR3 length: 10 residues. Germline lookup yields CDR1 MDHEN and CDR2 SYDVKM. V lost 6 bases and J 5 bases, leaving 2 bases between the germline ends. The CDR3 DNA is TGTGCCAGCAGCAACAATGAGCAGTTCTTC. Protein product: CASSNNEQFF.

This clone was counted ten times or more. Germline is not matched at one junction end, which may reflect a read error. This CDR3 is CASGLGGSVYEQYF. The DNA of the CDR3 is TGTGCCAGTGGTTTGGGCGGGTCCGTCTACGAGCAGTACTTC. The V call is TRBV12-5, the J call TRBJ2-7; possibly TRBD2 for D (5 bases). Germline V gene sequence: CDR1 LGHNT, CDR2 FRNRAP. This CDR3 has 14 residues.

The chain is built from TRBV6-1 and TRBJ1-4; D is unresolved. CDR1 is MNHNS and CDR2 is SASEGT in the germline V gene. This CDR3 has 17 amino acids. V gave up 3 bases and J gave up 4 bases, with 18 bases separating them. The CDR3 DNA sequence: TGTGCCAGCAGTGAGGCCCCTCCGGGGATGGGTAATGAAAAACTGTTTTTT. As protein: CASSEAPPGMGNEKLFF.

This clone has a handful of counts. This chain joins TRBV5-6 and TRBJ2-3; 7 nucleotides align to TRBD1. This CDR3 has 16 residues. Trimming took 2 bases from V and 0 from J; bases not matched to a gene: 6. Germline CDR1 reads SGHDT; CDR2 reads YYEEEE. CDR3 sequence (DNA): TGTGCCAGCAGCTTATGGGACAGCCTTAGCACAGATACGCAGTATTTT. As protein: CASSLWDSLSTDTQYF.

This rearrangement joins TRBV11-3 to TRBJ2-5, with 12 bases that match TRBD1. The CDR3 contains 15 residues. V was pared by 4 bases and J by 5 bases, with 5 bases of the junction left unmatched. The germline V gene has CDR1 SGHNT and CDR2 YENEEA. For the CDR3, the DNA is TGTGCCAGCAGCTCGGGACAGGGGGCGGGGGAGACCCAGTACTTC. This encodes CASSSGQGAGETQYF.

This rearrangement joins TRBV2 to TRBJ2-7; TRBD2 matches at 7 bases. With V trimmed by 7 bases and J by 1 base, 16 bases remained unmatched. CDR3 length: 17 residues. CDR1 is SNHLY and CDR2 is FYNNEI in the germline V gene. The CDR3 protein is CASTRGEGLAKSYEQYF. The CDR3 DNA reads TGTGCCAGCACCCGGGGGGAAGGGTTAGCAAAGTCCTACGAGCAGTACTTC.

This chain links TRBV4-1 with TRBJ1-1; unclear D gene. The CDR3 length is 15 residues. V lost 3 bases and J 0 bases, leaving 11 bases between the germline ends. Looked up from germline, CDR1 is MGHRA and CDR2 is YSYEKL. DNA of the CDR3: TGCGCCAGCAGCCACGACGAGCGGATGAACACTGAAGCTTTCTTT. Translating it yields CASSHDERMNTEAFF.

J is TRBJ2-7 and V is TRBV27; the match to TRBD2 covers 7 bases. V was clipped by 4 bases and J by 0 bases; unmatched bases: 3. Germline CDR1 is MNHEY and CDR2 is SMNVEV (reference sequence). The CDR3 is made up of 14 amino acids. The CDR3 region has the DNA TGTGCCAGCAGTTACGGCGGGAGCTCCTACGAGCAGTACTTC. Its translation is CASSYGGSSYEQYF.

This sequence joins TRBV27 and TRBJ2-1, with 13 bases identical to TRBD2. The CDR3 has 15 residues. CDR1 MNHEY and CDR2 SMNVEV come from the germline V gene (reference sequence). Germline trimming cut 5 bases from V and 8 bases from J; bases unmatched to any gene: 6. The CDR3 bases are TGTGCCAGCAGTACACTAGCGGGGGGGCCGCATGAGCAGTTCTTC. This translates into CASSTLAGGPHEQFF.

This chain uses TRBV7-9 with TRBJ2-1, with 10 positions matching TRBD1. Germline V CDR1 and CDR2: SEHNR, FQNEAQ (reference sequence). The CDR3 runs to 17 residues. Germline trimming cut 0 bases from V and 5 bases from J; bases unmatched to any gene: 7. Written as DNA, the CDR3 is TGTGCCAGCAGCTTAGCACCAGGACAGGGGGGGAACAATGAGCAGTTCTTC. Amino acid sequence: CASSLAPGQGGNNEQFF.

J is TRBJ2-2 and V is TRBV7-2, with D unclear. With 3 bases removed from V and 2 bases from J, the gap between germline ends came to 4 bases. From germline, CDR1 is SGHTA and CDR2 FQGNSA. This CDR3 contains 13 residues. The CDR3 bases are TGTGCCAGCAGCTTGAGAAACACCGGGGAGCTGTTTTTT. Translation gives CASSLRNTGELFF. The full variable domain, with the rest looked up from reference TRBV7-2 and TRBJ2-2, is GAGVSQSPSNKVTEKGKDVELRCDPISGHTALYWYRQSLGQGLEFLIYFQGNSAPDKSGLPSDRFSAERTGGSVSTLTIQRTQQEDSAVYLCASSLRNTGELFFGEGSRLTVL.

The V gene is TRBV29-1, the J gene TRBJ1-3; D perhaps matches TRBD1 (6 bases). CDR1 SQVTM and CDR2 ANQGSEA come from the germline V gene. V was pared by 4 bases and J by 3 bases, with 7 bases between. This CDR3 is built from 12 residues. Here the CDR3 reads CSVGGGGNTIYF. The DNA of the CDR3 is TGCAGCGTTGGAGGGGGTGGAAACACCATATATTTT.

This clone was seen a handful of times. V is TRBV27 and J is TRBJ1-2; 10 positions match TRBD1. The V gene's germline CDR1 is MNHEY and CDR2 SMNVEV (reference sequence). V lost 6 bases and J lost 5; bases outside the gene matches: 6. The CDR3 is 14 amino acids. In DNA form, the CDR3 reads TGTGCCAGCAGCCGAGGGGGACAGGGGTATGGCTACACCTTC. As protein: CASSRGGQGYGYTF.

V gene TRBV13 combines with J gene TRBJ2-7; 7 positions match TRBD2. Germline CDR1 PRHDT, CDR2 FYEKMQ (reference sequence). V shed 5 bases and J 3 bases; nucleotides not matched to a gene: 7. This CDR3 is 14 amino acids long. Here the CDR3 DNA reads TGTGCCAGCAGCAGCGGGACCCGTCTCTACGAGCAGTACTTC. Its translation: CASSSGTRLYEQYF.

The V gene is TRBV9, the J gene TRBJ1-4; D is uncertain. The CDR3 has 15 residues. CDR1 and CDR2 (germline): SGDLS, YYNGEE. Between the trimmed V and J ends, which lost 4 bases and 0 bases, there was a span of 10 bases. Written as DNA, the CDR3 is TGTGCCAGCAGCCCCGGTATTACAACTAATGAAAAACTGTTTTTT. Translated, it gives CASSPGITTNEKLFF. Complete variable domain (other parts from reference TRBV9 and TRBJ1-4): DSGVTQTPKHLITATGQRVTLRCSPRSGDLSVYWYQQSLDQGLQFLIQYYNGEERAKGNILERFSAQQFPDLHSELNLSSLELGDSALYFCASSPGITTNEKLFFGSGTQLSVL.

This chain links TRBV19 with TRBJ2-7; TRBD2 matches at 10 bases. CDR1 and CDR2 (germline): LNHDA, SQIVND (reference sequence). V lost 1 base to trimming and J lost 5 bases; unmatched junction nucleotides: 11. The CDR3 has 17 residues. CDR3: CASSIVGRTSGKDEQYF. CDR3 in DNA: TGTGCCAGTAGTATAGTTGGCCGGACTAGCGGAAAAGACGAGCAGTACTTC.

V gene TRBV6-1 combines with J gene TRBJ2-7, with 9 bases fitting TRBD2. The CDR3 is made up of 14 amino acids. Germline CDR1 is MNHNS and CDR2 is SASEGT. V dropped 4 bases and J dropped 2; count of bases not matched to a gene: 3. The CDR3 loop reads CASSALAGPYEQYF. The CDR3 bases are TGTGCCAGCAGTGCCCTAGCGGGGCCCTACGAGCAGTACTTC.

V and J are TRBV6-5 and TRBJ2-1, with D perhaps TRBD1 (6 bases). Germline V gene lookup returns CDR1 MNHEY and CDR2 SVGAGI. CDR3 length: 14 amino acids. Trimming took 9 bases from V and 0 from J, leaving 12 bases between them. CDR3 DNA: TGTGCCAGTCACAGGGTAAGCTCCTACAATGAGCAGTTCTTC. Its translation: CASHRVSSYNEQFF.

J is TRBJ1-6 and V is TRBV14; 10 bases match TRBD1. Trimming at V came to 4 bases and at J to 10 bases, leaving 13 bases not matched to a gene. Per germline, CDR1 SGHDN and CDR2 FVKESK. This CDR3 region has 17 residues. In nucleotides, the CDR3 is TGTGCCAGCAGCCTCCATTGGCTCGGGACAGGGGCCTCACCCCTCCACTTT. Its protein product is CASSLHWLGTGASPLHF.

This clone was seen once. As DNA, the CDR3 is TGTGCCAGCAGCCATCGCACGGGGGTAGCGGGGGCCAAAAACATTCAGTACTTC. It encodes CASSHRTGVAGAKNIQYF. The rearrangement joins TRBV14 to TRBJ2-4, with 8 positions matching TRBD2. Per the germline V gene, CDR1 is SGHDN and CDR2 is FVKESK. V dropped 3 bases and J dropped 1; count of bases not matched to a gene: 11. The CDR3 is 18 amino acids.

The rearrangement joins TRBV5-1 to TRBJ2-5, with 7 positions matching TRBD2. Germline CDR1 is SGHRS and CDR2 is YFSETQ. The CDR3 loop spans 15 amino acids. Losses at the gene ends were 1 base for V and 5 bases for J; bases not matched to a gene: 8. The CDR3 reads CASSLLSGEGETQYF. DNA for the CDR3: TGCGCCAGCAGCTTGTTGTCGGGGGAGGGGGAGACCCAGTACTTC.

The rearrangement joins TRBV7-8 to TRBJ2-5; maybe TRBD2 (6 bases). CDR3 length: 15 residues. Germline lookup yields CDR1 SGHVS and CDR2 FQNEAQ. V was shortened by 5 bases and J by 2 bases, with 15 bases between the two germline ends. The CDR3 is CASSRTGLLQETQYF. CDR3 nucleotide sequence: TGTGCCAGCAGCAGGACGGGACTTTTGCAAGAGACCCAGTACTTC.